This T cell receptor (beta chain) was retrieved from a study of identical twins (dated by TCRdb to the mid-2010s). Notes on the research overall: TCR alpha and beta repertoires from monozygotic twins, unrelated adults of various ages and cord blood were deep-sequenced to test whether fetal clonotypes persist. To rule out contamination, replicate twin experiments were performed at different times with different library preparation protocols. General findings and caveats noted by the study authors: Invariant T cells such as MAIT and iNKT could partly confound zero-insertion analyses, although diverse VJ usage argued against such confounding for most clonotypes. The excess sharing between twins in beta out-of-frame sequences was weaker because fewer shared sequences reduced the signal-to-noise ratio. Because the same donors could not be followed over many years, the conclusions depended on cross-sectional statistical analysis. Fewer insertions were carried by abundant cord blood beta clonotypes, a similar but weaker trend appeared in young adult naive repertoires, and no such trend appeared in memory repertoires. Compared with coincidental sharing between unrelated individuals, out-of-frame TCR alpha sequences shared between twins had an excess of sequences with low generation probability. In monozygotic twins, out-of-frame TCR alpha sharing was systematically underestimated by recombination models, although the models agreed with sharing between unrelated individuals.

Every donor was a healthy Caucasian. The twin cohort comprised three pairs of female monozygotic twins, all aged roughly 18 to 30 years. The RNA used for TCR libraries was isolated from peripheral blood mononuclear cells. Libraries came from 5' RACE. For sequencing, an Illumina HiSeq 2000 was employed. A universal primer binding site was added through template switching, and the final cDNA carried a unique molecular identifier so that TCR cDNA molecules could be counted accurately. First-strand cDNA for TCR alpha and beta chains was synthesized from specific primers in the conserved constant-segment region. To control for contamination, each cDNA library was double barcoded with a SMART-Mk sample barcode plus Illumina barcodes. TruSeq adapter sequences and Illumina sample barcodes were added in two successive PCR steps. The TCR alpha and beta cDNA libraries were sequenced on the Illumina HiSeq platform using custom primers. The authors' pipeline ran thus. Unique molecular identifiers were extracted from raw reads with MiGEC, and CDR3 positions were determined with MiXCR. For each individual, recombination models were inferred using an EM algorithm with the repgenHMM and IGoR tools. Shared clonotypes were analyzed with the tcR package in R, and sharing was normalized by the product of cloneset sizes. Out-of-frame nonproductive sequences were analyzed to study raw recombination free of thymic and clonal selection effects. The public sequencing data were trimmed at Q25 with fastp and processed into clonotypes with MiXCR by TCRdb, which kept only in-frame beta chains. Rows with one shared CDR3 protein collapse into an entry with the most common genes and DNA. TCRdb, not the original authors, processed these V and J calls. Counted in this sample were some 760,000 distinct CDR3 sequences; around a sixth of them appeared once. Of the sample, under 15% falls within the top ten clones.

Taken from the germline V gene (reference sequence), the CDR1 and CDR2 loops are GTSNPN and SVGIG. V and J are truncated by 2 bases and 0 bases respectively, leaving an intervening sequence of 11 bases. The CDR3 runs 16 amino acids, cysteine and phenylalanine included. Only the CDR3 part of the read is kept: 48 bases, read in frame from the first base. This clonotype has just a few counts. The target of this receptor is not known. Per-nucleotide qualities are absent, and no much larger clonotype sits a single base away. This same sample was also taken into another study, of T cells expressing NK-cell markers. In that second paper, the authors write: Fewer than ten donors provided sorted CD3+CD56+NKG2C+, CD3+CD56+NKG2C- and CD3+CD56-NKG2C+ T-cell subsets, whose TCR beta-chain repertoires were profiled. Among the eight sequenced donors, seven were HCMV-seropositive and one was HCMV-seronegative. In several experiments an anti-gammadeltaTCR antibody was added to restrict sorting to alphabetaTCR-expressing T cells. In more than 5 donors, the dominant CD3+CD56+NKG2C+ clonotypes were found to rank among the top 10 CD8+ clonotypes and to make up roughly 1.0-7.5% of CD8+ T cells. Those dominant clonotypes were again the most abundant among CD3+CD56-NKG2C+ cells in a few donors, at roughly 28.3-60.1%. Whether the expanded NKG2C-expressing T cell clones were specific for HCMV antigens remained unclear. Randomly selected healthy volunteers, three men and five women, were used as the eight sequenced donors. To determine HCMV serostatus, a commercial ELISA kit was used to detect HCMV-specific IgG in serum. For several donors, bulk peripheral blood T-cell repertoires were also sequenced from unsorted PBMC. MIGEC was used to demultiplex reads and group reads by UMI, and MiTCR was used to assemble and quantify clonotypes. To remove erroneous sequences, TCR cDNA sequences were retained only when supported by two or more reads. The tcR package was used for downstream repertoire analysis, and clonotypes were matched across fractions by CDR3 nucleotide sequence plus V segment. VDJmatch was used to annotate antigen specificity against VDJdb, with one amino acid substitution in CDR3 allowed.

This chain joins TRBV30 to TRBJ2-6, with the D gene call left open. The TCR was taken from a woman aged 18-29 years in good health. Sequenced sample: PBMCs. The nucleotide sequence reads TGTGCCTGGAGTTCGGGCCGCAGCTCTGGGGCCAACGTCCTGACTTTC. Translated, it reads CAWSSGRSSGANVLTF.